This TCR beta chain was identified during a study of cytomegalovirus exposure and HLA in healthy donors. On the study more broadly: Within an early data release were tens of millions of unique TCRs drawn from HLA-typed donors. Study-wide findings and caveats: An Asian-associated ancestry cluster reportedly showed fewer N-insertions than the approximately 620-donor mean in a later analysis. Reported results showed that the classifier diagnosed cytomegalovirus status with high specificity and sensitivity.

The PCR employed 60 Vbeta primers together with 13 Jbeta primers. Authors' data handling: Later analysis identified tens of millions of unique TCR beta chains, approximately 11 million shared. Sequenced by immunoSEQ multiplex PCR; TCRdb stores in-frame clones only, minus some. V and J calls and clone size are given by that table; D and trimming were obtained from the DNA. This table has 160,000 or so clones, roughly 85% appearing once. As concerns this clone: Its antigen is unidentified.

V lost 2 bases and J lost 9, with 14 bases in between. The CDR3 has 14 residues. Germline V lookup: CDR1 MNHEY, CDR2 SVGAGI. The clonotype comes from a woman younger than 45 in good health and CMV-seronegative. The V gene is TRBV6-5, the J gene TRBJ1-5; D call uncertain. Material for sequencing was PBMCs. CDR3 amino acids: CASSYGRAGGPQHF. CDR3 DNA sequence: TGTGCCAGCAGTTACGGCAGAGCAGGAGGGCCCCAGCATTTT.